Sequencing of this T cell receptor (beta chain) was carried out in a study of blood T cell repertoires in COVID-19. Across the study: Some COVID-19 samples were acute and others convalescent; all came from the United States, Italy and Spain.

Repertoires were generated with immunoSEQ multiplex PCR, while TCRdb's copy carries only in-frame clones and drops some. The profile shows 150,000 or so clones, roughly 80% of them singletons. There are 15 residues in the CDR3. V lost 0 bases and J lost 1; bases outside the gene matches: 3. Germline V gene lookup returns CDR1 LGHDT and CDR2 YNNKEL (reference sequence). The sequencing sample was made of peripheral blood. The receptor was isolated from a woman at least 80 years old with acute or convalescent COVID-19. The rearrangement joins TRBV3-1 (or the pseudogene TRBV3-2) to TRBJ2-7, with 7 positions matching TRBD2. The CDR3 sequence is CASSQDWTSSYEQYF. The CDR3, as DNA: TGTGCCAGCAGCCAAGACTGGACTAGTTCCTACGAGCAGTACTTC.